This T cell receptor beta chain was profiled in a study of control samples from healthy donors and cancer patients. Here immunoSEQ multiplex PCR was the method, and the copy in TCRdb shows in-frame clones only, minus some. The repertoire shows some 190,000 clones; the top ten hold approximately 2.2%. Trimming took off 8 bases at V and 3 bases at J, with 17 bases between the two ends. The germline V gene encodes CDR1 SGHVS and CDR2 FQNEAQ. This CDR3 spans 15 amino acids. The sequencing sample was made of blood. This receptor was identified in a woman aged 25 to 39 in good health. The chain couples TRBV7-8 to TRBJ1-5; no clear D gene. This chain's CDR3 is CASDPAGRPNQPQHF. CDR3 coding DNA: TGTGCCAGCGACCCTGCGGGCAGGCCCAATCAGCCCCAGCATTTT.